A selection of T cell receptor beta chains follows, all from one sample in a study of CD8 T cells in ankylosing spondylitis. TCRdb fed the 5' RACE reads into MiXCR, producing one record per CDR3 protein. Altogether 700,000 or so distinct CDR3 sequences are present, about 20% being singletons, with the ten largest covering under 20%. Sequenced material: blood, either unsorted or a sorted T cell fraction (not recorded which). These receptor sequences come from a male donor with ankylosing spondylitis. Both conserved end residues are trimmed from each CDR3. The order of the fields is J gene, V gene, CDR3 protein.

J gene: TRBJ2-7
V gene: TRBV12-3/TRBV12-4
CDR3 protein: ASSHRREYEQY

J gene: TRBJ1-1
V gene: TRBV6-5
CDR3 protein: ASSYSDRTGRNTEAF

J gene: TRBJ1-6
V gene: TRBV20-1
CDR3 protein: SARGTGEVRLPLH

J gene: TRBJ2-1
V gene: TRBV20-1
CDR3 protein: SATTPPTEQF

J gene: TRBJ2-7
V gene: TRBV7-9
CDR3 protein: ASSLVSDYYEQY

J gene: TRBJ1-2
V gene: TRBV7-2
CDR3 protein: ASSLALEGFGYT

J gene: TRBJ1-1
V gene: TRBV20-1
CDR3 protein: SARPQGTEAF

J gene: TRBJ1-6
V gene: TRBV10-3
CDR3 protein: AISESMAEESPLH

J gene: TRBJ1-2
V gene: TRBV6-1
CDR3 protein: ASSAGQGGSGYT

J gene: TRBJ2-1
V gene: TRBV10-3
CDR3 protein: AISEGRENEQF

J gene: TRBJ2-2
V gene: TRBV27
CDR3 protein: ASMPGWDTGELF

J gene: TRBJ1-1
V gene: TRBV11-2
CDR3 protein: ASSLGGGVLMNTEAF

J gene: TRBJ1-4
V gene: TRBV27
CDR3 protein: ASTKQGNEKLF

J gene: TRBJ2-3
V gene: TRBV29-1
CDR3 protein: SVEGVGSTDTQY

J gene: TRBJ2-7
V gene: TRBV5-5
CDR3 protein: ASSLGDEPTYEQY

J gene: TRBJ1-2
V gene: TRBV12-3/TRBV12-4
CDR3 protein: ASSPTGTGGYT

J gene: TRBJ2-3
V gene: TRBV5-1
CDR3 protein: ASSLADGVITDTQY

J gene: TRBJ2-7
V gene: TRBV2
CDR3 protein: ASSAEKGRLGD

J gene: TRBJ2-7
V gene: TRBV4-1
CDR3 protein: ASSQDRAGGRSYEQY

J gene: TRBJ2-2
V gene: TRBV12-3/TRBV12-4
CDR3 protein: ASRGGRNTGELF

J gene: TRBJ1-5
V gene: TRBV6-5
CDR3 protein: ASSYSWDSGYGNQPQH

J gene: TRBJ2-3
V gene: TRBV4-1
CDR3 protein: ASSQAVGRATDTQY